One and the same sample provided the 11 T cell receptor beta chains below, sequenced in a study of shared clonotypes between healthy human individuals. TCRdb's table, derived via immunoSEQ multiplex PCR, lists solely in-frame clones and lacks some. The sample lists around 1.6 million clones, 95% to 99% occurring once. Sequenced input: naive CD4+ T cells sorted from blood. Subset here: CD45RA+ positively selected. The receptors originated from a man aged 30 to 39 in good health.

The V gene is TRBV6-5, the J gene TRBJ1-3; perhaps TRBD1 as D (5 bases). The CDR3 is made up of 12 amino acids. CDR1 MNHEY and CDR2 SVGAGI come from the germline V gene. The V end lost 10 bases, the J end lost 3 bases, and 10 bases lay between the germline ends. The CDR3 bases are TGTGCCACTCAGGGTGTTGGAAACACCATATATTTT. Protein: CATQGVGNTIYF.

For this clone: Other DNA sequences in the same sample also yield this CDR3. This rearrangement joins TRBV29-1 to TRBJ2-3; no clear D. The CDR3 spans 11 residues. V lost 4 bases and J 3 bases, leaving 5 bases between the germline ends. Per the germline V gene, CDR1 is SQVTM and CDR2 is ANQGSEA. The CDR3 reads CSVVPTDTQYF. The CDR3 region has the DNA TGCAGCGTTGTTCCGACAGATACGCAGTATTTT.

In the case of this clone: The same CDR3 arises from other DNA sequences in this sample as well. This rearrangement joins TRBV5-1 to TRBJ2-3; D might be TRBD2 (6 bases). The CDR3 sequence is 15 residues long. Trimming removed 0 bases from V and 0 bases from J, with 8 bases in between. CDR1 and CDR2 (germline): SGHRS, YFSETQ. CDR3 residues: CASSLDGTSTDTQYF. The CDR3 DNA follows: TGCGCCAGCAGCTTGGATGGGACTAGCACAGATACGCAGTATTTT. Supplemented by reference TRBV5-1 and TRBJ2-3, the full variable domain reads KAGVTQTPRYLIKTRGQQVTLSCSPISGHRSVSWYQQTPGQGLQFLFEYFSETQRNKGNFPGRFSGRQFSNSRSEMNVSTLELGDSALYLCASSLDGTSTDTQYFGPGTRLTVL.

This clone came up once. The chain recombines TRBV6-1 with TRBJ1-5; D is perhaps TRBD1 (5 bases). The V gene lost 7 bases and the J gene lost 9 bases, with 16 bases spanning the gap. This CDR3 has 13 residues. In germline, CDR1 is MNHNS, CDR2 SASEGT. CDR3 in DNA: TGTGCCAGCAACTCCGGGACGGTCTTGCCCCAGCATTTT. This sequence encodes CASNSGTVLPQHF.

This clone was seen only once. The chain has TRBV18 and TRBJ1-5; no clear D. V lost 1 base and J lost 0, with 7 bases in between. Germline V gives CDR1 KGHSH, CDR2 LQKENI. The CDR3 is 15 amino acids. The CDR3 coding sequence is TGTGCCAGCTCACCACAGAGAAATAGCAATCAGCCCCAGCATTTT. This gives the protein CASSPQRNSNQPQHF.

The chain couples TRBV13 to TRBJ1-3; the D is unclear. Trimming removed 3 bases from V and 0 bases from J, with 6 bases in between. The CDR3 sequence is 14 residues long. CDR1 is PRHDT, CDR2 FYEKMQ, per germline (reference sequence). CDR3 DNA sequence: TGTGCCAGCAGCTTGACATTCTCTGGAAACACCATATATTTT. This translates into CASSLTFSGNTIYF.

The rearrangement uses TRBV9 and TRBJ2-1; D gene uncertain. Germline CDR1 is SGDLS and CDR2 is YYNGEE. The CDR3 is 15 residues long. Trimming took off 2 bases at V and 6 bases at J, with 15 bases between the two ends. The CDR3 DNA follows: TGTGCCAGCAGCGTTTCCTCGTGGGGTATCAATGAGCAGTTCTTC. It yields the protein CASSVSSWGINEQFF.

The chain combines TRBV28 with TRBJ2-1, with D perhaps TRBD1 or TRBD2 (5 bases each). The CDR3 loop spans 14 amino acids. The germline CDR1 and CDR2 sequences are MDHEN and SYDVKM. V was shortened by 8 bases and J by 7 bases, with 18 bases between the two germline ends. CDR3 DNA sequence: TGTGCCAGCTCCAGGGACGCAGGGTTGAATGAGCAGTTCTTC. Translation gives CASSRDAGLNEQFF.

The chain links TRBV28 to TRBJ2-5; tentatively, D is TRBD1 (6 bases). The CDR3 extends over 12 amino acids. V dropped 8 bases and J dropped 2 bases, with 9 bases sitting between them. CDR1 and CDR2 from the germline V gene are MDHEN and SYDVKM. The CDR3 DNA reads as TGTGCCAGCGCCGGACAGCAAGAGACCCAGTACTTC. Its translation is CASAGQQETQYF.

The chain is built from TRBV9 and TRBJ2-4, with a tentative D call TRBD1 (5 bases). The germline V and J ends were trimmed by 0 bases and 7 bases, with 14 bases remaining between them. This CDR3 is built from 15 residues. The germline CDR1 and CDR2 sequences are SGDLS and YYNGEE. CDR3 protein: CASSVDPQGPNIQYF. The DNA for the CDR3 is TGTGCCAGCAGCGTAGATCCTCAGGGTCCCAACATTCAGTACTTC.

The chain combines TRBV5-1 with TRBJ2-1; a weak D match, TRBD2 (6 bases). This CDR3 is 15 amino acids long. CDR1 is SGHRS, CDR2 YFSETQ, per germline. Between the trimmed V and J ends, which lost 4 bases and 4 bases, there was a span of 15 bases. In DNA form, the CDR3 reads TGCGCCAGCAGCCAGCCCGCGGGACGGTACAATGAGCAGTTCTTC. Translation: CASSQPAGRYNEQFF.